The clone carrying this T cell receptor (beta chain) has at least ten counts. The antigen is unknown. The entry originates in a study of early T cells in non-severe SARS-CoV-2 infection. Study-wide background: Alpha and beta chains were unpaired, from unsorted whole-blood bulk RNA.

V lost 2 bases and J lost 7, with 18 bases in between. In germline, CDR1 is SNHLY, CDR2 FYNNEI. This CDR3 is built from 15 residues. Study-level findings and limits: VDJdb matching favored anti-spike CD8 responses, missing private and CD4 specificities.

Individual cDNA molecules each received unique molecular identifiers attached to them. MiXCR, run by TCRdb on the 5' RACE reads, gives a single entry per CDR3 protein. The sample contains about 80,000 distinct CDR3 sequences, about 12% of which appear only once. The specimen was whole blood. This rearrangement joins TRBV2 to TRBJ2-7; D call uncertain. This clonotype originated in an adult who was a healthcare worker with PCR-confirmed SARS-CoV-2 infection or an uninfected control (not recorded which). The CDR3 region has the DNA TGTGCCAGCAGTGAATCCGAGGACGCTGAACCGGAGCAGTACTTC. This encodes CASSESEDAEPEQYF.